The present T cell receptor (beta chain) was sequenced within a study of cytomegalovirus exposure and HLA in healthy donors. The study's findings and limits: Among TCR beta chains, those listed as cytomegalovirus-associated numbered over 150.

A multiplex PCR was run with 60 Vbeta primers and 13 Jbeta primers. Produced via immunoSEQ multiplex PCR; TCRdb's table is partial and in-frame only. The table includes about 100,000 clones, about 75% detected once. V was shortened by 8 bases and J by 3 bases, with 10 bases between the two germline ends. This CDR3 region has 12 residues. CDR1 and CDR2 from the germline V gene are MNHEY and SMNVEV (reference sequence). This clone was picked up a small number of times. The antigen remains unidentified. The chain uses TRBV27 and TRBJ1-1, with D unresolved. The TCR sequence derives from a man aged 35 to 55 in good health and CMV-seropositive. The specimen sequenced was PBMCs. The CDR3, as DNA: TGTGCCAGCGGGAGGACGGACACTGAAGCTTTCTTT. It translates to CASGRTDTEAFF.